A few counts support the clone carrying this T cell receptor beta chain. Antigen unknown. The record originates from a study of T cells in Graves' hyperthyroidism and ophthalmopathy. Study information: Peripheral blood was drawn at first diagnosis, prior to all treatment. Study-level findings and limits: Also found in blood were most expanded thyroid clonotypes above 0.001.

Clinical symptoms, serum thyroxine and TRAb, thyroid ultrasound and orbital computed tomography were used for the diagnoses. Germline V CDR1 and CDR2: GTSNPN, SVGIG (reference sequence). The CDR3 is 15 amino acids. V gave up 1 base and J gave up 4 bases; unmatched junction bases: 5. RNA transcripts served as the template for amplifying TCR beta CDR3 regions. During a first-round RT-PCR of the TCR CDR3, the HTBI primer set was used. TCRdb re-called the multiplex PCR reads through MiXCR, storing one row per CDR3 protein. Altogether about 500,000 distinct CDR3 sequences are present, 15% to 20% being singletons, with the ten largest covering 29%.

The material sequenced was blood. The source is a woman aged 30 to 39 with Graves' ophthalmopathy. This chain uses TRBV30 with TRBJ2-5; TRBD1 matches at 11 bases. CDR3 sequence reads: CAWSGRTGGLETQYF. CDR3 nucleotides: TGTGCCTGGAGTGGGAGGACAGGGGGCTTAGAGACCCAGTACTTC.